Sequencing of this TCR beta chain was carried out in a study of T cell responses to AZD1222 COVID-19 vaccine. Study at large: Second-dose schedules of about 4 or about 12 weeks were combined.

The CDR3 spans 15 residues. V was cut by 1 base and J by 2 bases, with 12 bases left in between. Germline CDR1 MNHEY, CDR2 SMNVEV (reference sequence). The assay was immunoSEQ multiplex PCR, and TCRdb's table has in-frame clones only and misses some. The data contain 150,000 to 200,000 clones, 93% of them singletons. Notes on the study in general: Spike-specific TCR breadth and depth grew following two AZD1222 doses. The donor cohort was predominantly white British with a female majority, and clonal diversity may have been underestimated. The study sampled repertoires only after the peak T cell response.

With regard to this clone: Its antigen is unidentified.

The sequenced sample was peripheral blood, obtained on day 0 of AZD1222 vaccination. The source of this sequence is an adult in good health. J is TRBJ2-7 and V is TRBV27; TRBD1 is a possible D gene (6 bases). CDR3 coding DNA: TGTGCCAGCAGTTTATTCGGACAGACGACCTACGAGCAGTACTTC. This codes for CASSLFGQTTYEQYF.